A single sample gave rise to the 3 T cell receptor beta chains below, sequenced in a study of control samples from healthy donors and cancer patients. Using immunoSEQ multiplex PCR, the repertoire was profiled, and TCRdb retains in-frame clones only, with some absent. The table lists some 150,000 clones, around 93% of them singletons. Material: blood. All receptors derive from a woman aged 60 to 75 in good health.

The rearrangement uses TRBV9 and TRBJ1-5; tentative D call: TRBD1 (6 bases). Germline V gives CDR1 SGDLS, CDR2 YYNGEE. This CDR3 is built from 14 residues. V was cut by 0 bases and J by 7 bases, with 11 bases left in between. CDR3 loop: CASSVAGARQPQHF. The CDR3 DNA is TGTGCCAGCAGCGTAGCGGGGGCTCGACAGCCCCAGCATTTT.

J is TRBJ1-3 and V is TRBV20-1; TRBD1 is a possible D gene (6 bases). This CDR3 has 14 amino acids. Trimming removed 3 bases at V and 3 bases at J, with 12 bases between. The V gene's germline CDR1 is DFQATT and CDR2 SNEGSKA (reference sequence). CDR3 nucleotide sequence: TGCAGTGCTAGTGGGGGCTCTGTTGGAAACACCATATATTTT. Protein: CSASGGSVGNTIYF.

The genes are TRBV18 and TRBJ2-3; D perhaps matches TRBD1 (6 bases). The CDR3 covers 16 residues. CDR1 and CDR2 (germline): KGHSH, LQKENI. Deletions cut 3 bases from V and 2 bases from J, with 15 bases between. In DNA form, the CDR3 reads TGTGCCAGCTCACCGTCGACAGGCTTTTCCACAGATACGCAGTATTTT. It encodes CASSPSTGFSTDTQYF.